The rows below give T cell receptor beta chains drawn from one sample of a study of T cell responses to AZD1222 COVID-19 vaccine. The assay was immunoSEQ multiplex PCR, and TCRdb's table has in-frame clones only and misses some. The sample lists 150,000 or so clones; about nine tenths were seen once. The starting material was peripheral blood, obtained on day 0 of AZD1222 vaccination. Every receptor here comes from an adult in good health. CDR3s leave out the opening cysteine and the closing phenylalanine or tryptophan. Fields, in order: clone size, CDR3 length, J gene, V gene, CDR3 protein. Clone size appears in some rows only: once, few, many, or a class for an expanded clone.

NA	11	TRBJ1-4	TRBV6-6	ASTETGNEKLF
NA	10	TRBJ1-5	TRBV7-2	ASSSGGEPQH
NA	11	TRBJ2-7	TRBV7-9	ASSPTTISMRD
NA	13	TRBJ1-4	TRBV4-2	ASSLEEGVRGKLF
NA	13	TRBJ1-5	TRBV6-5	ASSLQITGGPPQH
NA	13	TRBJ2-1	TRBV10-1	ASSGGSGGAGEQF
NA	10	TRBJ2-7	TRBV5-1	ASAGQGYEQY
NA	12	TRBJ1-1	TRBV6-2/TRBV6-3	ASSYVGGDTEAF
NA	14	TRBJ1-2	TRBV4-3	ASSPDGTGSIYGYT
few	17	TRBJ2-3	TRBV7-2	ASSLVWGGLAGGTDTQY
NA	11	TRBJ1-1	TRBV7-9	ASNPAGNTEAF
NA	14	TRBJ2-6	TRBV19	ASRGRSSSGANVLT
NA	13	TRBJ2-7	TRBV28	ASYPGDRVVGEQY
once	13	TRBJ1-2	TRBV5-6	ASSLPPTLSGGYT
NA	11	TRBJ2-5	TRBV7-2	ASSFGRSTTQY
NA	12	TRBJ2-5	TRBV9	ASSVGTGYETQY
NA	12	TRBJ1-1	TRBV6-5	ASSPDLWNTEAF
NA	11	TRBJ1-2	TRBV5-1	ASNPGGAGGYT
NA	13	TRBJ2-6	TRBV2	ASSRSGVGANVLT
NA	11	TRBJ1-3	TRBV3-1/TRBV3-2	ASSRGAGNTIY
NA	14	TRBJ2-2	TRBV3-1/TRBV3-2	ASSYRQGGNTGELF
NA	13	TRBJ2-7	TRBV24-1	ATSDPRDISYEQY
NA	14	TRBJ2-3	TRBV2	ASRELAGGPGDTQY
NA	14	TRBJ1-1	TRBV5-6	ASSFGTGAGFGEAF